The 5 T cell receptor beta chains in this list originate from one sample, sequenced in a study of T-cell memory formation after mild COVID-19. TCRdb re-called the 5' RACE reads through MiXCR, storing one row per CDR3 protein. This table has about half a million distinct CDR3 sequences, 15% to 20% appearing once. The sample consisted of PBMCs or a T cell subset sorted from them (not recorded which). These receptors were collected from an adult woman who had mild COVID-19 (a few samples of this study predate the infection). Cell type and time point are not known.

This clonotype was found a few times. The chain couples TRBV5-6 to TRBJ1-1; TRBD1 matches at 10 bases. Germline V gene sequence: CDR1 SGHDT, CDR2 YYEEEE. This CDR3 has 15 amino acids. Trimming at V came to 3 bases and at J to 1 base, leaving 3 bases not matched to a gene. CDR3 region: CASSSTGGSNTEAFF. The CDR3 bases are TGTGCCAGCAGCTCGACAGGGGGCTCGAACACTGAAGCTTTCTTT. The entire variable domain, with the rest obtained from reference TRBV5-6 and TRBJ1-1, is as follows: DAGVTQSPTHLIKTRGQQVTLRCSPKSGHDTVSWYQQALGQGPQFIFQYYEEEERQRGNFPDRFSGHQFPNYSSELNVNALLLGDSALYLCASSSTGGSNTEAFFGQGTRLTVV.

Here the CDR3 DNA reads TGTGCCAGCAGCTTAGCCTCCCGGGGGACCGGGGAGCTGTTTTTT. This gives the protein CASSLASRGTGELFF. The chain employs TRBV7-6 and TRBJ2-2; a possible D gene is TRBD2 (6 bases). This CDR3 spans 15 amino acids. V lost 0 bases to trimming and J lost 5 bases, with 10 bases between them. Looked up from germline, CDR1 is SGHVS and CDR2 is FNYEAQ.

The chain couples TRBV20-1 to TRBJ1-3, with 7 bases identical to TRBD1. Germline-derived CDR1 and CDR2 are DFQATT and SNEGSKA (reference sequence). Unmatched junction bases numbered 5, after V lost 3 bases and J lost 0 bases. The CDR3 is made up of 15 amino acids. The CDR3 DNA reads TGCAGTGCTAGCCAGGGGGGAGGCTCTGGAAACACCATATATTTT. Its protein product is CSASQGGGSGNTIYF.

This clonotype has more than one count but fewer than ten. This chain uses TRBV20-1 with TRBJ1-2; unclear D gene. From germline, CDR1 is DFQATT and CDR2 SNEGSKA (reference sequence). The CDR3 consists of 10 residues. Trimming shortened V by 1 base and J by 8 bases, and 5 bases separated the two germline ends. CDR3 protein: CSARGGGYTF. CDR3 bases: TGCAGTGCTAGAGGAGGCGGCTACACCTTC.

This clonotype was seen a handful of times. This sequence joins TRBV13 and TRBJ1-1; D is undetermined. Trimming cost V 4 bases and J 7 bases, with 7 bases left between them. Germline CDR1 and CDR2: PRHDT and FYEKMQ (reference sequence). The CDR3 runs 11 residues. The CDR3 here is CASSSSREAFF. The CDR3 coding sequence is TGTGCCAGCAGCTCTTCCCGTGAAGCTTTCTTT.